These 17 T cell receptor beta chains were all obtained from the same sample, sequenced in a study of shared clonotypes between healthy human individuals. Repertoires were generated with immunoSEQ multiplex PCR, while TCRdb's copy carries only in-frame clones and drops some. Found here are 950,000 to 1,300,000 clones, under 80% of them singletons; the top ten hold about 1.5%. The sample consisted of memory CD4+ T cells sorted from blood. Stated subset: CD45RA-negative fraction. Every receptor here comes from a man between 18 and 35 years old in good health.

V gene TRBV5-6 combines with J gene TRBJ2-5, with D perhaps given as TRBD1 or TRBD2 (5 bases each). Germline CDR1 and CDR2: SGHDT and YYEEEE. CDR3 size: 14 residues. The germline V and J ends were trimmed by 5 bases and 5 bases, with 16 bases remaining between them. The CDR3 DNA follows: TGTGCCAGCAGACGGGGACGGTTGGGGGAGACCCAGTACTTC. Protein sequence: CASRRGRLGETQYF.

There are a few counts of this clone. V gene TRBV30 combines with J gene TRBJ2-5; D not resolved. Per the germline V gene, CDR1 is GTSNPN and CDR2 is SVGIG (reference sequence). The V gene lost 5 bases and the J gene lost 4 bases, with 11 bases spanning the gap. This CDR3 contains 12 residues. The CDR3 DNA is TGTGCCTGGGCTAGATACGGAGAGACCCAGTACTTC. Amino acids: CAWARYGETQYF.

The chain joins TRBV5-1 to TRBJ1-2, with a tentative D call TRBD1 (6 bases). The germline CDR1 and CDR2 sequences are SGHRS and YFSETQ. The V end was cut by 0 bases, the J end by 4 bases, with 13 bases between. The length of the CDR3 is 15 residues. The CDR3 coding sequence is TGCGCCAGCAGCTTGGACAGGGACCCCCTCTATGGCTACACCTTC. Translation: CASSLDRDPLYGYTF.

This clone turned up a few times. CDR3 DNA sequence: TGTGCCAGCCAGGACTTTACCCTCCACTTT. It is translated as CASQDFTLHF. The chain carries TRBV2 and TRBJ1-6; D is undetermined. V was pared by 8 bases and J by 14 bases, with 10 bases between. CDR1 is SNHLY, CDR2 FYNNEI, per germline. The CDR3 extends over 10 amino acids.

This clone was detected ten times or more. The chain combines TRBV10-3 with TRBJ1-1, with 8 bases that match TRBD1. Germline loops: CDR1 ENHRY, CDR2 SYGVKD. Trimming cost V 3 bases and J 0 bases; bases outside gene matches: 9. The CDR3 contains 17 residues. The CDR3 DNA follows: TGTGCCATCAGTGATTGGCAGGGGGCGCGGATGAACACTGAAGCTTTCTTT. It is translated as CAISDWQGARMNTEAFF.

V usage is TRBV4-2 and J usage is TRBJ2-3; D gene unclear. Germline-derived CDR1 and CDR2 are LGHNA and YNFKEQ. The CDR3 is 14 amino acids. Trimming cost V 0 bases and J 5 bases, with 9 bases left between them. In nucleotides, the CDR3 is TGTGCCAGCAGCCAAGATCTCCAGCGAGATACGCAGTATTTT. Translated: CASSQDLQRDTQYF.

A few counts support this clone. CDR3 DNA sequence: TGTGCCAGCAGCCCCGGGACAGAGAGCAATCAGCCCCAGCATTTT. Amino acid sequence: CASSPGTESNQPQHF. The chain carries TRBV5-4 and TRBJ1-5; 7 positions match TRBD1. CDR3 size: 15 residues. CDR1 and CDR2 from the germline V gene are SGHNT and YYREEE (reference sequence). J was trimmed by 1 base and V by 4 bases; bases with no gene match: 5.

The chain joins TRBV27 to TRBJ2-7, with unresolved D. Per germline, CDR1 MNHEY and CDR2 SMNVEV (reference sequence). Trimming cost V 3 bases and J 3 bases, with 12 bases left between them. CDR3 length: 14 residues. The CDR3 DNA sequence: TGTGCCAGCAGTTTCCGCAGTTCGAACTACGAGCAGTACTTC. Its translation is CASSFRSSNYEQYF.

The CDR3 region is CAIGLTSYEQYF. The CDR3 DNA reads as TGTGCCATCGGCTTAACCTCCTACGAGCAGTACTTC. The V call is TRBV10-3, the J call TRBJ2-5; D gene ambiguous. The J call could be wrong; TRBJ2-7 is a better fit for the DNA end. This CDR3 has 12 amino acids. Germline V gives CDR1 ENHRY, CDR2 SYGVKD.

The chain combines TRBV6-5 with TRBJ1-4, with TRBD1 matching 7 bases. The V and J ends lost 5 bases and 8 bases, in that order; junction bases with no gene match: 11. CDR1 is MNHEY, CDR2 SVGAGI, per germline. This CDR3 region has 15 residues. For the CDR3, the DNA is TGTGCCAGCAGTCGCATTGACAGGGTCGGAGAAAAACTGTTTTTT. Translating it yields CASSRIDRVGEKLFF.

The CDR3 spells CASSLPIGLGEQFF. CDR3 nucleotide sequence: TGTGCCAGCAGTTTACCCATCGGATTGGGTGAGCAGTTCTTC. The V and J genes are TRBV28 and TRBJ2-1; no clear D gene. V lost 2 bases and J 9 bases, leaving 14 bases between the germline ends. Germline V gene data show CDR1 as MDHEN and CDR2 as SYDVKM. The CDR3 has 14 residues.

The chain combines TRBV18 with TRBJ2-7; a weak D match, TRBD1 (6 bases). V was pared by 0 bases and J by 0 bases, with 9 bases between. This CDR3 contains 15 residues. Germline assignment: CDR1 KGHSH and CDR2 LQKENI. The CDR3 DNA sequence: TGTGCCAGCTCACCACCGCAGGGGAGCTCCTACGAGCAGTACTTC. It is translated as CASSPPQGSSYEQYF.

This chain joins TRBV11-3 and TRBJ2-1; D is unclear. V dropped 1 base and J dropped 8 bases, with 9 bases sitting between them. This CDR3 spans 13 amino acids. CDR1 is SGHNT and CDR2 is YENEEA in the germline V gene. CDR3 loop: CASSLVDDHEQFF. The CDR3 DNA is TGTGCCAGCAGCTTAGTCGACGACCATGAGCAGTTCTTC.

This chain joins TRBV15 and TRBJ2-7, with TRBD2 matching 9 bases. The V and J ends lost 3 bases and 7 bases, in that order; junction bases with no gene match: 19. This CDR3 is built from 18 residues. Germline-derived CDR1 and CDR2 are LNHNV and YYDKDF (reference sequence). The CDR3 coding sequence is TGTGCCACCAGCAGGGATCAGGGGTTAGCGGGAGTCGAGGGGGAGCAGTACTTC. Its protein is CATSRDQGLAGVEGEQYF.

The gene calls are TRBV7-4 and TRBJ2-3, with 8 bases matching TRBD1. This CDR3 comprises 15 residues. Germline CDR1 is SGHVT and CDR2 is SQSDAQ. The trim removed 3 bases at V and 4 bases at J, leaving 6 bases unmatched. The CDR3 nucleotides read TGTGCCAGCAGCTTCACGACAGGGGTCCCAGATACGCAGTATTTT. This encodes CASSFTTGVPDTQYF.

This chain uses TRBV9 with TRBJ2-7; 9 nucleotides match TRBD1. CDR1 and CDR2 from the germline V gene are SGDLS and YYNGEE. After removal of 0 bases from V and 3 bases from J, the junction contained 1 base not matched to a gene. The CDR3 sequence is 14 residues long. CDR3 sequence: CASSVGQGVYEQYF. CDR3 DNA sequence: TGTGCCAGCAGCGTAGGACAGGGGGTCTACGAGCAGTACTTC.

The V gene is TRBV28, the J gene TRBJ2-7, with a possible D match to TRBD1 (5 bases). CDR1 is MDHEN and CDR2 is SYDVKM in the germline V gene. The CDR3 is made up of 17 amino acids. V gave up 3 bases and J gave up 0 bases, with 18 bases separating them. CDR3 loop: CASSLSGLRPSSYEQYF. In nucleotides, the CDR3 is TGTGCCAGCAGTTTGTCAGGGTTGAGACCGAGCTCCTACGAGCAGTACTTC.